The source of this T cell receptor beta chain is a study of spatial heterogeneity in lung cancer. The wider study: Across the raw uncorrected reads, a unique TCR and UMI combination was observed, on average, more than ten times. Overall study results and limits: Expanded intratumoral alpha and beta TCR counts tracked tumor mutation counts.

Via MiXCR, TCRdb re-called the 5' RACE reads, giving one row per CDR3 protein. The sample lists approximately 25,000 distinct CDR3 sequences, roughly 9% seen once, with over 7% in the top ten. Time point noted: sample taken at primary tumor resection. The germline gives CDR1 SGHRS, CDR2 YFSETQ. V lost 5 bases and J 2 bases, leaving 17 bases between the germline ends. CDR3 length: 15 amino acids. This clonotype was observed many times. As yet, its antigen is unknown. Sequencing used lung tumor tissue, obtained at surgery. The chain employs TRBV5-1 and TRBJ2-7, with no clear D. The receptor was derived from a male donor with early-stage non-small cell lung cancer. CDR3 residues: CASRDGRTSPYEQYF. As DNA, the CDR3 is TGCGCCAGCAGGGACGGACGAACCTCTCCCTACGAGCAGTACTTC.